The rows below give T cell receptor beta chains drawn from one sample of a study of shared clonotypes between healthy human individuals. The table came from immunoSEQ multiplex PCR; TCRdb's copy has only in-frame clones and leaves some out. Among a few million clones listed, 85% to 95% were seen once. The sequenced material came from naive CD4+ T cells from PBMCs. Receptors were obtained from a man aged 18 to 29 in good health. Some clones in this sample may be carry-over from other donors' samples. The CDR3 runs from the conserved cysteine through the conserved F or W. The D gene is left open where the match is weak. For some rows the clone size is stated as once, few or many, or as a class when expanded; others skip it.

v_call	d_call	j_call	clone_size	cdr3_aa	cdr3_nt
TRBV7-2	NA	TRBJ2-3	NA	CASTLVPTTDTQYF	TGTGCCAGCACCCTTGTCCCAACCACAGATACGCAGTATTTT
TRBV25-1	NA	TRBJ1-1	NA	CASSSGHMNTEAFF	TGTGCCAGCAGTTCCGGGCATATGAACACTGAAGCTTTCTTT
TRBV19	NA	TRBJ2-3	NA	CASSIGQTPTDTQYF	TGTGCCAGTAGTATCGGGCAGACCCCCACAGATACGCAGTATTTT
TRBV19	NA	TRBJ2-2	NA	CASSIILGASTGELFF	TGTGCCAGTAGTATAATACTGGGGGCGAGTACCGGGGAGCTGTTTTTT
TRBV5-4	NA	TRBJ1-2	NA	CASSLAMQGQEYTF	TGTGCCAGCAGCTTGGCCATGCAGGGTCAGGAGTACACCTTC
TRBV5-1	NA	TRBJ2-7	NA	CASSLGQGGSYEQYF	TGCGCCAGCAGCTTGGGACAGGGAGGCTCCTACGAGCAGTACTTC
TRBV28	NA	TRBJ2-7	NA	CASGSEGTGPREQYF	TGTGCCAGCGGGTCGGAGGGAACTGGCCCTAGGGAGCAGTACTTC
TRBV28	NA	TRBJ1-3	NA	CASSLLQGSGNTIYF	TGTGCCAGCAGTTTATTACAGGGCTCTGGAAACACCATATATTTT
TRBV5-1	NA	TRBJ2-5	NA	CASSRNQETQYF	TGCGCCAGCAGCCGAAACCAAGAGACCCAGTACTTC
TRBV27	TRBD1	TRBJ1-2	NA	CASSLLGQGSGYTF	TGTGCCAGCAGTTTACTGGGACAGGGTAGCGGCTACACCTTC
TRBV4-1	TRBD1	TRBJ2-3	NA	CASSQVAPGGDTQYF	TGCGCCAGCAGCCAAGTCGCGCCAGGGGGAGATACGCAGTATTTT
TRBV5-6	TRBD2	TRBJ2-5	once	CASSLAGGSETQYF	TGTGCCAGCAGCTTAGCGGGGGGCAGTGAGACCCAGTACTTC
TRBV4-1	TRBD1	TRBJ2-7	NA	CASSQPTGILTYEQYF	TGCGCCAGCAGCCAACCGACAGGGATCCTAACCTACGAGCAGTACTTC
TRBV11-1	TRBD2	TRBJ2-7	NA	CASSPTGLAATSYEQYF	TGTGCCAGCAGCCCAACCGGGCTAGCGGCGACCTCCTACGAGCAGTACTTC
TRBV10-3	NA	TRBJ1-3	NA	CAIRDYSGNTIYF	TGTGCCATCAGGGATTACTCTGGAAACACCATATATTTT
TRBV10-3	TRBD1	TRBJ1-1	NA	CAISGGRGPTEAFF	TGTGCCATCAGTGGGGGCAGGGGGCCAACTGAAGCTTTCTTT
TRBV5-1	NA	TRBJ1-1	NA	CASSLSGITEAFF	TGCGCCAGCAGCTTGTCGGGGATAACTGAAGCTTTCTTT
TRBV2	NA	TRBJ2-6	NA	CASRPNLGANVLTF	TGTGCCAGCAGGCCCAATTTAGGGGCCAACGTCCTGACTTTC
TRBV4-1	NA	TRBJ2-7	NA	CASSPSWRGDYEQYF	TGCGCCAGCAGCCCTTCGTGGCGGGGAGACTACGAGCAGTACTTC
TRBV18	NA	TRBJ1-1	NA	CASSPRRGELNTEAFF	TGTGCCAGCTCACCCAGGCGAGGGGAACTGAACACTGAAGCTTTCTTT
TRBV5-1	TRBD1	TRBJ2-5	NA	CASSPGTGGGETQYF	TGCGCCAGCAGCCCCGGGACAGGCGGTGGGGAGACCCAGTACTTC
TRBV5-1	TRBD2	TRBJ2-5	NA	CASSPPLGLAGEETQYF	TGCGCCAGCAGCCCGCCTCTCGGACTAGCGGGAGAAGAGACCCAGTACTTC
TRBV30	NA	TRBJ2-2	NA	CAWSVLGATTGELFF	TGTGCCTGGAGTGTACTCGGAGCGACAACCGGGGAGCTGTTTTTT
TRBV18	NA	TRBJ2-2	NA	CASSPTDLNTGELFF	TGTGCCAGCTCACCGACAGATTTGAACACCGGGGAGCTGTTTTTT
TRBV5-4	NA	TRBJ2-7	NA	CASSNRSVAYEQYF	TGTGCCAGCAGCAACCGGTCCGTCGCCTACGAGCAGTACTTC
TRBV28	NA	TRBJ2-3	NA	CASSLLGLGTDTQYF	TGTGCCAGCAGTTTATTAGGGCTCGGCACAGATACGCAGTATTTT
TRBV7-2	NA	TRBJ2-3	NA	CASSLDGRVTDTQYF	TGTGCCAGCAGCTTAGATGGACGGGTCACAGATACGCAGTATTTT
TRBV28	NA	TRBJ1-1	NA	CASSLWMTSNTEAFF	TGTGCCAGCAGTCTGTGGATGACATCGAACACTGAAGCTTTCTTT
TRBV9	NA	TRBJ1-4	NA	CASSGGTEWEKLFF	TGTGCCAGCAGCGGCGGGACTGAATGGGAAAAACTGTTTTTT
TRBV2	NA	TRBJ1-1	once	CASREQANTEAFF	TGTGCCAGCAGGGAGCAGGCCAACACTGAAGCTTTCTTT
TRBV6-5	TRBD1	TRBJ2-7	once	CASRYAGTGSYEQYF	TGTGCCAGCAGATACGCCGGGACAGGGAGCTACGAGCAGTACTTC
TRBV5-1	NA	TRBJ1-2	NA	CASSLWQEEGYTF	TGCGCCAGCAGCTTGTGGCAGGAGGAAGGCTACACCTTC